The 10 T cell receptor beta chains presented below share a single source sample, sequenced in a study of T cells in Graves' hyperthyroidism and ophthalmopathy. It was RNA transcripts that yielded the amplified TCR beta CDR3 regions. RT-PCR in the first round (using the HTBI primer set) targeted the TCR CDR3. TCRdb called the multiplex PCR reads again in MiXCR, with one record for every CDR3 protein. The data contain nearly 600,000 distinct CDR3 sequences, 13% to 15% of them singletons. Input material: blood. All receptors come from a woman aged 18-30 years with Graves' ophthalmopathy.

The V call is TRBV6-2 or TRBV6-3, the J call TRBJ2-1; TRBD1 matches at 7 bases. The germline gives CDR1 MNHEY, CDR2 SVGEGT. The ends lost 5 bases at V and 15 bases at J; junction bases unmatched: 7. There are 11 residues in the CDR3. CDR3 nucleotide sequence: TGTGCCAGCAGTGTCGGGACAGCGGCGTTCTTC. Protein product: CASSVGTAAFF.

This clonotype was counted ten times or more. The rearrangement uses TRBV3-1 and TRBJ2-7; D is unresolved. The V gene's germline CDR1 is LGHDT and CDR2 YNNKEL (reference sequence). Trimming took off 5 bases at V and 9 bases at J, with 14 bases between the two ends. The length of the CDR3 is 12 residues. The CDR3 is CASSEKSLWQYF. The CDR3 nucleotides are TGTGCCAGCAGCGAAAAGTCCCTCTGGCAGTACTTC.

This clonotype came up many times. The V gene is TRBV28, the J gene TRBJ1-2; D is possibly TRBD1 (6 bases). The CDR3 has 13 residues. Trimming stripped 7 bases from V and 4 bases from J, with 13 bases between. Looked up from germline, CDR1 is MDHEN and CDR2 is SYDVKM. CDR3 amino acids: CASTEFRGYGYTF. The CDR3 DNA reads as TGTGCCAGCACCGAATTCAGGGGCTATGGCTACACCTTC.

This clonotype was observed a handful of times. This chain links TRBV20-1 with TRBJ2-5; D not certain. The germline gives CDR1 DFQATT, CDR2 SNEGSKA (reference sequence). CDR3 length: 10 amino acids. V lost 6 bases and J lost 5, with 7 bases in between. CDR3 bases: TGCAGTGCCACACATGAGACCCAGTACTTC. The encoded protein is CSATHETQYF.

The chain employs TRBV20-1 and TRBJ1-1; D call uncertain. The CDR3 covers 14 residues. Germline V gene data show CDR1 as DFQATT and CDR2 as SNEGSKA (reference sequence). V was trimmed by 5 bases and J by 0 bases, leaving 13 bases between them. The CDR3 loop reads CSALVPELNTEAFF. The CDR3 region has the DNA TGCAGTGCTCTAGTCCCCGAGTTGAACACTGAAGCTTTCTTT.

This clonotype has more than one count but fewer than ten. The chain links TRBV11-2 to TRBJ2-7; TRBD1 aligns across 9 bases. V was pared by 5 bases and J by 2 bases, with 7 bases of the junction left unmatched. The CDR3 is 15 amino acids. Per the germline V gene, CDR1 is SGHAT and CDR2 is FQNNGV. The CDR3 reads CASSRGQGSTYEQYF. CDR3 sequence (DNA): TGTGCCAGCAGCCGAGGACAGGGGAGTACCTACGAGCAGTACTTC.

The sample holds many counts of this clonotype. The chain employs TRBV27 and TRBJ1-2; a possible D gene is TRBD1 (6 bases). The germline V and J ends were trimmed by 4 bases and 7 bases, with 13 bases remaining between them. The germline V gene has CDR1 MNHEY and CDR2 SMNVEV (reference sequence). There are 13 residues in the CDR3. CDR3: CASSSNPRGGYTF. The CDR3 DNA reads TGTGCCAGCAGTTCCAACCCCAGGGGTGGCTACACCTTC.

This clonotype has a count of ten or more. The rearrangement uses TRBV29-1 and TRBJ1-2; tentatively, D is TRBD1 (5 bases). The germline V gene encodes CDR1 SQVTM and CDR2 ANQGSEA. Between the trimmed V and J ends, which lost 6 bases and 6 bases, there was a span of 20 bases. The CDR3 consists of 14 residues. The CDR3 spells CSVPEGGMGDGYTF. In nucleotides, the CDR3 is TGCAGCGTCCCTGAAGGCGGGATGGGGGATGGCTACACCTTC.

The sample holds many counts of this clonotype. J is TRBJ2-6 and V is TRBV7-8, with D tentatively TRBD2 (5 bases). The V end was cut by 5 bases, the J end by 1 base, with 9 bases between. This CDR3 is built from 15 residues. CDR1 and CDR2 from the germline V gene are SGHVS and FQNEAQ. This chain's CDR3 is CASSPWRSGANVLTF. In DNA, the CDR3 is TGTGCCAGCAGCCCGTGGAGGTCTGGGGCCAACGTCCTGACTTTC.

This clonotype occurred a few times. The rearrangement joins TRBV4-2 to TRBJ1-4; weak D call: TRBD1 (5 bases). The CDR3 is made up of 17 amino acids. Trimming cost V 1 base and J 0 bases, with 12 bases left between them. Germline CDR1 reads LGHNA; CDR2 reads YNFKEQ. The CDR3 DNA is TGTGCCAGCAGCCAAGGCGCAGGGCTAACAACTAATGAAAAACTGTTTTTT. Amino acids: CASSQGAGLTTNEKLFF.